This T cell receptor (beta chain) stems from a study of blood T cell repertoires in COVID-19. As for the study in general: The samples span acute and convalescent COVID-19 from the United States, Italy and Spain.

Some clones are missing from TCRdb's copy, which holds only in-frame ones; the method was immunoSEQ multiplex PCR. This sample has approximately 150,000 clones, with around four fifths found just once. CDR3 length equals 16 residues. Germline assignment: CDR1 SQVTM and CDR2 ANQGSEA. V gave up 0 bases and J gave up 1 base, with 13 bases separating them. The chain couples TRBV29-1 to TRBJ2-1, with D tentatively TRBD2 (5 bases). The receptor's source is a woman over 75 with COVID-19, enrolled during active disease. Specimen: peripheral blood. The CDR3 is CSVEDLDSASYNEQFF. The CDR3 bases are TGCAGCGTTGAAGATCTTGATAGCGCTTCCTACAATGAGCAGTTCTTC.